This T cell receptor beta chain was identified during a study of OX40 agonist ivuxolimab in advanced cancers. Study summary: Three dose-escalation patients had partial responses: one with hepatocellular carcinoma and two with cutaneous melanoma. Study outcomes and limitations: Among expanded peripheral T cells, antigen specificity went undetermined. CD8+ T cells averaged more expanded clones than CD4+. Nonresponders, in some cases, also had low normalized T-cell clonal expansion.

The CDR3 length is 15 residues. Germline CDR1 reads KGHSH; CDR2 reads LQKENI. The germline V and J ends were trimmed by 2 bases and 3 bases, with 11 bases remaining between them. The assay was immunoSEQ multiplex PCR, and TCRdb's table has in-frame clones only and misses some. Seen here are approximately 69,000 clones, 84% observed once, and the top ten hold roughly 7.9%. Comment on this clone: Its cognate antigen is unknown.

The clonotype comes from an adult with an advanced solid tumor such as melanoma, head and neck, liver or kidney cancer. The material sequenced was CD4+ or CD8+ T cells sorted from blood, taken in a trial of the OX40 agonist ivuxolimab. This sequence joins TRBV18 and TRBJ1-5; D uncertain. The CDR3 coding sequence is TGTGCCAGCTCACCAGTCGGACGCCCCAATCAGCCCCAGCATTTT. Encoded protein: CASSPVGRPNQPQHF.